The rows below give T cell receptor beta chains drawn from one sample of a study of blood T cell repertoires in COVID-19. This table comes from immunoSEQ multiplex PCR, and its TCRdb copy is limited to in-frame clones, with some not included. Here the sample spans under 250,000 clones, around 79% being singletons. The specimen sequenced was peripheral blood. These receptor sequences come from a woman in her thirties or forties with COVID-19, enrolled during active disease. Each CDR3 is given with its conserved first and last residue. The D gene is left open where the match is weak. Where a row states a size, it is once, few, many or the class of an expanded clone; other rows omit it.

clone_size: NA
j_call: TRBJ1-2
v_call: TRBV20-1
d_call: NA
cdr3_aa: CSARTVGGYTF
cdr3_nt: TGCAGTGCCCGGACAGTTGGCGGCTACACCTTC

clone_size: NA
j_call: TRBJ2-7
v_call: TRBV30
d_call: NA
cdr3_aa: CAWSIGLNYEQYF
cdr3_nt: TGTGCCTGGAGTATTGGGCTTAACTACGAGCAGTACTTC

clone_size: NA
j_call: TRBJ2-7
v_call: TRBV27
d_call: TRBD1
cdr3_aa: CASSWDSLSSYEQYF
cdr3_nt: TGTGCCAGCAGTTGGGACAGTCTTAGCTCCTACGAGCAGTACTTC

clone_size: once
j_call: TRBJ2-5
v_call: TRBV4-3
d_call: TRBD1
cdr3_aa: CASSLGQGEETQYF
cdr3_nt: TGCGCCAGCAGCCTGGGACAGGGTGAAGAGACCCAGTACTTC

clone_size: NA
j_call: TRBJ1-2
v_call: TRBV30
d_call: NA
cdr3_aa: CAWSVLREGGYTF
cdr3_nt: TGTGCCTGGAGTGTACTCAGGGAGGGTGGCTACACCTTC

clone_size: NA
j_call: TRBJ1-5
v_call: TRBV7-2
d_call: TRBD1
cdr3_aa: CASSPQGAELPQHF
cdr3_nt: TGTGCCAGCAGCCCACAGGGGGCAGAGCTGCCCCAGCATTTT

clone_size: NA
j_call: TRBJ1-1
v_call: TRBV9
d_call: TRBD1
cdr3_aa: CASSVAGTGTEAFF
cdr3_nt: TGTGCCAGCAGCGTAGCTGGGACAGGGACTGAAGCTTTCTTT

clone_size: once
j_call: TRBJ2-7
v_call: TRBV5-1
d_call: TRBD2
cdr3_aa: CASRGLAEIEQYF
cdr3_nt: TGCGCCAGCAGAGGACTAGCGGAGATCGAGCAGTACTTC

clone_size: NA
j_call: TRBJ2-6
v_call: TRBV4-1
d_call: TRBD2
cdr3_aa: CASSQLAGFTSYISGANVLTF
cdr3_nt: TGCGCCAGCAGCCAGTTAGCGGGATTTACCTCTTATATCTCTGGGGCCAACGTCCTGACTTTC

clone_size: NA
j_call: TRBJ1-1
v_call: TRBV9
d_call: NA
cdr3_aa: CASSVNPARTEAFF
cdr3_nt: TGTGCCAGCAGCGTAAATCCCGCGAGAACTGAAGCTTTCTTT

clone_size: NA
j_call: TRBJ2-7
v_call: TRBV5-4
d_call: TRBD2
cdr3_aa: CASSLASGGPYEQYF
cdr3_nt: TGTGCCAGCAGCTTGGCGAGCGGGGGTCCCTACGAGCAGTACTTC

clone_size: NA
j_call: TRBJ1-2
v_call: TRBV21-1
d_call: NA
cdr3_aa: CASSKVTGGVSDGYTF
cdr3_nt: TGTGCCAGCAGCAAAGTAACAGGGGGCGTCTCCGATGGCTACACCTTC

clone_size: NA
j_call: TRBJ2-2
v_call: TRBV10-3
d_call: NA
cdr3_aa: CAINEEGNTGELFF
cdr3_nt: TGTGCCATCAATGAGGAGGGGAACACCGGGGAGCTGTTTTTT

clone_size: NA
j_call: TRBJ1-2
v_call: TRBV24-1
d_call: NA
cdr3_aa: CATSEPTGSDYGYTF
cdr3_nt: TGTGCCACCAGTGAACCCACAGGGAGTGACTATGGCTACACCTTC

clone_size: NA
j_call: TRBJ1-4
v_call: TRBV30
d_call: NA
cdr3_aa: CAWSLLHTGEKLFF
cdr3_nt: TGTGCCTGGAGCCTACTACACACGGGGGAAAAACTGTTTTTT

clone_size: NA
j_call: TRBJ1-5
v_call: TRBV6-6
d_call: NA
cdr3_aa: CASSRRWLGQGSNQPQHF
cdr3_nt: TGTGCCAGCAGTCGAAGGTGGTTGGGGCAGGGCAGCAATCAGCCCCAGCATTTT

clone_size: few
j_call: TRBJ2-1
v_call: TRBV7-6
d_call: TRBD1
cdr3_aa: CASSIGTGPYNEQFF
cdr3_nt: TGTGCCAGCAGCATCGGGACAGGACCGTACAATGAGCAGTTCTTC

clone_size: NA
j_call: TRBJ2-7
v_call: TRBV21-1
d_call: NA
cdr3_aa: CASSKFYRELDEQYF
cdr3_nt: TGTGCCAGCAGCAAATTTTACAGGGAATTAGACGAGCAGTACTTC

clone_size: NA
j_call: TRBJ1-2
v_call: TRBV7-2
d_call: NA
cdr3_aa: CASSLGGQHYGYTF
cdr3_nt: TGTGCCAGCAGCTTAGGTGGACAACACTATGGCTACACCTTC

clone_size: NA
j_call: TRBJ1-1
v_call: TRBV6-1
d_call: TRBD1
cdr3_aa: CASSSQTGDTEAFF
cdr3_nt: TGTGCCAGCAGTTCACAAACAGGGGACACTGAAGCTTTCTTT

clone_size: NA
j_call: TRBJ2-5
v_call: TRBV19
d_call: NA
cdr3_aa: CASRANQETQYF
cdr3_nt: TGTGCCAGTAGGGCCAACCAAGAGACCCAGTACTTC

clone_size: NA
j_call: TRBJ2-7
v_call: TRBV6-2/TRBV6-3
d_call: TRBD1
cdr3_aa: CASSYSGQGGSYEQYF
cdr3_nt: TGTGCCAGCAGTTACTCGGGACAGGGAGGCTCCTACGAGCAGTACTTC

clone_size: once
j_call: TRBJ2-1
v_call: TRBV4-2
d_call: TRBD2
cdr3_aa: CASSQDIALLAGYNEQFF
cdr3_nt: TGTGCCAGCAGCCAAGATATCGCCCTTCTAGCGGGTTACAATGAGCAGTTCTTC

clone_size: NA
j_call: TRBJ2-2
v_call: TRBV11-2
d_call: NA
cdr3_aa: CASSPQGNRGTGELFF
cdr3_nt: TGTGCCAGCAGCCCACAGGGAAATCGAGGCACCGGGGAGCTGTTTTTT

clone_size: NA
j_call: TRBJ1-2
v_call: TRBV6-5
d_call: TRBD1
cdr3_aa: CASRAGTDYGYTF
cdr3_nt: TGTGCCAGCAGGGCCGGGACAGACTATGGCTACACCTTC

clone_size: NA
j_call: TRBJ2-5
v_call: TRBV5-1
d_call: TRBD1
cdr3_aa: CASSWGTGAGQETQYF
cdr3_nt: TGCGCCAGCAGCTGGGGGACAGGGGCCGGCCAAGAGACCCAGTACTTC

clone_size: NA
j_call: TRBJ2-7
v_call: TRBV9
d_call: TRBD1
cdr3_aa: CASSVWGTGAEQYF
cdr3_nt: TGTGCCAGCAGCGTATGGGGGACAGGGGCCGAGCAGTACTTC

clone_size: NA
j_call: TRBJ1-1
v_call: TRBV5-6
d_call: NA
cdr3_aa: CASSLGTEAFF
cdr3_nt: TGTGCCAGCAGCTTGGGAACAGAAGCTTTCTTT

clone_size: few
j_call: TRBJ1-2
v_call: TRBV12-3/TRBV12-4
d_call: NA
cdr3_aa: CASSHRLEGYTF
cdr3_nt: TGTGCCAGCAGTCACAGGTTAGAAGGCTACACCTTC

clone_size: NA
j_call: TRBJ1-2
v_call: TRBV20-1
d_call: TRBD1
cdr3_aa: CSASSTGYVDGYTF
cdr3_nt: TGCAGTGCTAGTTCGACAGGGTATGTCGATGGCTACACCTTC

clone_size: NA
j_call: TRBJ1-5
v_call: TRBV5-6
d_call: TRBD1
cdr3_aa: CASSRDSLNQPQHF
cdr3_nt: TGTGCCAGCAGCCGGGACAGCTTGAATCAGCCCCAGCATTTT

clone_size: NA
j_call: TRBJ1-2
v_call: TRBV12-3/TRBV12-4
d_call: NA
cdr3_aa: CASRGGEGYTF
cdr3_nt: TGTGCCAGCAGGGGTGGGGAGGGCTACACCTTC

clone_size: NA
j_call: TRBJ2-7
v_call: TRBV5-1
d_call: TRBD1
cdr3_aa: CASSAYPGTGTREQYF
cdr3_nt: TGCGCCAGCAGCGCGTACCCCGGGACAGGGACCCGCGAGCAGTACTTC

clone_size: NA
j_call: TRBJ2-1
v_call: TRBV5-1
d_call: NA
cdr3_aa: CASSLASSSYNEQFF
cdr3_nt: TGCGCCAGCAGCTTGGCTTCTAGCTCCTACAATGAGCAGTTCTTC

clone_size: NA
j_call: TRBJ1-2
v_call: TRBV6-6
d_call: NA
cdr3_aa: CATTTGGTKVYGYTF
cdr3_nt: TGTGCCACTACGACGGGGGGGACCAAAGTCTATGGCTACACCTTC

clone_size: few
j_call: TRBJ1-5
v_call: TRBV7-9
d_call: NA
cdr3_aa: CASSLGWGGHQPQHF
cdr3_nt: TGTGCCAGCAGCTTAGGATGGGGGGGTCATCAGCCCCAGCATTTT

clone_size: NA
j_call: TRBJ1-2
v_call: TRBV29-1
d_call: NA
cdr3_aa: CSVEEIQHFLGGYTF
cdr3_nt: TGCAGCGTTGAAGAAATACAGCATTTTTTGGGCGGCTACACCTTC

clone_size: few
j_call: TRBJ2-7
v_call: TRBV5-4
d_call: TRBD2
cdr3_aa: CASSSGTKTYEQYF
cdr3_nt: TGTGCCAGCAGCTCCGGGACTAAAACCTACGAGCAGTACTTC

clone_size: NA
j_call: TRBJ2-4
v_call: TRBV30
d_call: NA
cdr3_aa: CACRGVLGGNIQYF
cdr3_nt: TGTGCCTGCCGGGGGGTTTTAGGGGGAAACATTCAGTACTTC

clone_size: NA
j_call: TRBJ2-7
v_call: TRBV9
d_call: TRBD2
cdr3_aa: CASSLGTSGRSIPYEQYF
cdr3_nt: TGTGCCAGCAGCCTAGGGACTAGCGGGAGGTCAATTCCCTACGAGCAGTACTTC

clone_size: NA
j_call: TRBJ2-7
v_call: TRBV14
d_call: TRBD1
cdr3_aa: CASSHNRGISYEQYF
cdr3_nt: TGTGCCAGCAGCCATAACAGGGGGATTTCCTACGAGCAGTACTTC

clone_size: NA
j_call: TRBJ2-5
v_call: TRBV11-2
d_call: TRBD1
cdr3_aa: CASSLGTGGWGETQYF
cdr3_nt: TGTGCCAGCAGCTTAGGGACAGGGGGCTGGGGAGAGACCCAGTACTTC

clone_size: few
j_call: TRBJ2-2
v_call: TRBV6-5
d_call: NA
cdr3_aa: CASRQDSPGELFF
cdr3_nt: TGTGCCAGCAGGCAGGACAGCCCCGGGGAGCTGTTTTTT

clone_size: NA
j_call: TRBJ2-5
v_call: TRBV5-4
d_call: TRBD2
cdr3_aa: CASSLEARGGGETQYF
cdr3_nt: TGTGCCAGCAGCTTAGAAGCCCGGGGGGGCGGGGAGACCCAGTACTTC

clone_size: NA
j_call: TRBJ2-5
v_call: TRBV7-2
d_call: NA
cdr3_aa: CASSPQQETQYF
cdr3_nt: TGTGCCAGCAGCCCCCAGCAAGAGACCCAGTACTTC

clone_size: NA
j_call: TRBJ1-1
v_call: TRBV10-3
d_call: NA
cdr3_aa: CAISVGLEAFF
cdr3_nt: TGTGCCATCAGTGTGGGCCTTGAAGCTTTCTTT

clone_size: few
j_call: TRBJ2-1
v_call: TRBV2
d_call: TRBD1
cdr3_aa: CASSRGQAYNEQFF
cdr3_nt: TGTGCCAGCAGTCGGGGACAGGCCTACAATGAGCAGTTCTTC

clone_size: NA
j_call: TRBJ2-1
v_call: TRBV12-3/TRBV12-4
d_call: NA
cdr3_aa: CASRTLKNNEQFF
cdr3_nt: TGTGCCAGCAGGACTTTGAAGAACAATGAGCAGTTCTTC

clone_size: NA
j_call: TRBJ2-7
v_call: TRBV27
d_call: NA
cdr3_aa: CASSRGGSLGYEQYF
cdr3_nt: TGTGCCAGCAGCCGAGGCGGCTCCCTAGGCTACGAGCAGTACTTC